This T cell receptor beta chain is from a study of stem cell transplantation in POMP-related autoinflammatory disease. Study-level findings and limits: A trend toward lower repertoire diversity and greater clonality appeared in every analyzed T-cell subset of PRAID patients.

Germline CDR1 and CDR2: LNHDA and SQIVND (reference sequence). The CDR3 sequence is 15 residues long. Trimming took 5 bases from V and 7 from J, leaving 18 bases between them. Profiling relied on immunoSEQ multiplex PCR, and the TCRdb table lists in-frame clones only, not all of them. The repertoire holds roughly 68,000 clones, approximately 90% seen once, with about 0.71% in the top ten. In this sample, this clone turned up a few times. Its antigen is as yet unknown. The TCR was taken from a human patient with POMP-related autoinflammation and immune dysregulation (PRAID). Part of the T cell pool may stem from the graft donor. The specimen was CD4+ T cells from PBMCs, collected after stem cell transplantation. The chain joins TRBV19 to TRBJ1-5; D is uncertain. The CDR3 is CASSFPKNLFQPQHF. In nucleotides, the CDR3 is TGTGCCAGTAGTTTTCCAAAAAACCTATTCCAGCCCCAGCATTTT.